The clone carrying this TCR beta chain was found once. Data came from immunoSEQ multiplex PCR; TCRdb stores just in-frame clones and leaves some out. The table records some 200,000 clones, 70% to 90% of them present only once. CDR3 length: 16 amino acids. Germline values: CDR1 MNHNS, CDR2 SASEGT. Trimming removed 4 bases from V and 0 bases from J; junction bases left unmatched: 6. Each recovered donor of Cohort 3 presented with two negative PCRs, clearance, or symptom resolution. This entry is derived from a study of blood T cell repertoires in COVID-19. V is TRBV6-1 and J is TRBJ1-5; 7 bases line up with TRBD1. Sample: PBMCs or T cells enriched from blood (not recorded which). The TCR sequence derives from a man aged 35-49 years who had recovered from COVID-19. The CDR3 DNA reads TGTGCCAGCAGTGCGACAGGGCGGTATAGCAATCAGCCCCAGCATTTT. This gives the protein CASSATGRYSNQPQHF.